Detailed here is one T cell receptor beta chain. As handled by the study authors: Nucleated cell counts were estimated from reference gene primer amplification. Profiling relied on immunoSEQ multiplex PCR, and the TCRdb table lists in-frame clones only, not all of them. That table gives V, J and clone size, and the DNA gave D and trimming. The sample consists of around 250,000 clones, 84% of them appearing once. The V gene's germline CDR1 is SEHNR and CDR2 FQNEAQ (reference sequence). CDR3 length equals 14 residues. Deletions cut 5 bases from V and 0 bases from J, with 8 bases between. This sample was taken from a study of blood T cell repertoires in COVID-19. Study-level information: Collection of acute and convalescent COVID-19 samples took place in the United States, Italy and Spain. T cells, B-cell-depleted T cells, or PBMCs supplied cDNA or gDNA.

The source material was peripheral blood. This chain connects TRBV7-9 to TRBJ1-3, with D tentatively TRBD1 (6 bases). The receptor's source is a woman in her thirties or forties who had recovered from COVID-19. In DNA, the CDR3 is TGTGCCAGCAGCCAGGGGAACTCTGGAAACACCATATATTTT. Its translation: CASSQGNSGNTIYF.